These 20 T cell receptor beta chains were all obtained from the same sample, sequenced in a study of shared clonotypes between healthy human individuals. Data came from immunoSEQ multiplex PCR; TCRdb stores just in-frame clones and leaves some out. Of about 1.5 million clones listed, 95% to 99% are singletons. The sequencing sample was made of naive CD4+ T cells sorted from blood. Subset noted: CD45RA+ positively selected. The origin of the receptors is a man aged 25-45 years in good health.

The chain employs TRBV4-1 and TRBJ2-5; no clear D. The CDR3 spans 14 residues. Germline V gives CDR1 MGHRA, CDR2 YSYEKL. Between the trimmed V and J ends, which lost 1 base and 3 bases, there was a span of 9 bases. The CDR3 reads CASSQGTSKETQYF. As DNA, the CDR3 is TGCGCCAGCAGCCAAGGAACTTCCAAAGAGACCCAGTACTTC.

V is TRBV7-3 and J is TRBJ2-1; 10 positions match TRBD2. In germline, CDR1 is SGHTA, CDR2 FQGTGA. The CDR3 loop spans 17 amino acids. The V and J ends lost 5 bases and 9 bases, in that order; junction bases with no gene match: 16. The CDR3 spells CASSPRGGLAGVSEQFF. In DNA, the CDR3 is TGTGCCAGCAGCCCACGAGGAGGGCTAGCGGGAGTTAGTGAGCAGTTCTTC. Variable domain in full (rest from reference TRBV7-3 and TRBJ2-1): GAGVSQTPSNKVTEKGKYVELRCDPISGHTALYWYRQSLGQGPEFLIYFQGTGAADDSGLPNDRFFAVRPEGSVSTLKIQRTERGDSAVYLCASSPRGGLAGVSEQFFGPGTRLTVL.

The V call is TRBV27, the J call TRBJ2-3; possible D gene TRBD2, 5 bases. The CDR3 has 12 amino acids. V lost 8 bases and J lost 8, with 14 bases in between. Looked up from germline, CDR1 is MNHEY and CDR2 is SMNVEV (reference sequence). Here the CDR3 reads CASGPRALTQYF. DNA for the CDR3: TGTGCCAGCGGACCGAGGGCCCTTACGCAGTATTTT.

The CDR3 sequence is CASSDLVGETQYF. The DNA for the CDR3 is TGTGCCAGCAGTGATTTGGTAGGGGAGACCCAGTACTTC. The genes are TRBV2 and TRBJ2-5; no reliable D call. With 3 bases removed from V and 5 bases from J, the gap between germline ends came to 10 bases. The CDR3 length is 13 residues. Germline V gene data show CDR1 as SNHLY and CDR2 as FYNNEI.

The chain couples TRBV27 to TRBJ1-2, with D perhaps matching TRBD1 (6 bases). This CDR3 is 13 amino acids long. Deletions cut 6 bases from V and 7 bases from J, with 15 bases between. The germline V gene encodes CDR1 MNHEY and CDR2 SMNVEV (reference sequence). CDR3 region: CASSPGAGSGYTF. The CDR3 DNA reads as TGTGCCAGCAGCCCAGGGGCGGGGAGTGGCTACACCTTC.

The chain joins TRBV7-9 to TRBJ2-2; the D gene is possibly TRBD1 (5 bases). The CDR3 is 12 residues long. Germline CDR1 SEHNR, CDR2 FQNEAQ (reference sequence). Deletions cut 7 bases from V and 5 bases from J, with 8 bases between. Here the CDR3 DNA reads TGTGCCAGCACGAAGGGGACCGGGGAGCTGTTTTTT. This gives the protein CASTKGTGELFF.

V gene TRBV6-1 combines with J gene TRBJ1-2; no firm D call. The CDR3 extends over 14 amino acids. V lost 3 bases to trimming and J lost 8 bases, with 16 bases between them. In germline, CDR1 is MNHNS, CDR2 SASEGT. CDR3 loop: CASSDFRPMGGYTF. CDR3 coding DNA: TGTGCCAGCAGTGATTTCAGGCCGATGGGAGGCTACACCTTC.

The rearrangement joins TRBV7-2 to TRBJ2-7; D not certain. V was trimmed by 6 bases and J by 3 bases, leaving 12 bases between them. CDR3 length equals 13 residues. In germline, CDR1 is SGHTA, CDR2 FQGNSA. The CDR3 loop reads CASRYWQNYEQYF. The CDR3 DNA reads TGTGCCAGCAGATATTGGCAGAACTACGAGCAGTACTTC. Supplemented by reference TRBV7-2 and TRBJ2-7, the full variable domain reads GAGVSQSPSNKVTEKGKDVELRCDPISGHTALYWYRQSLGQGLEFLIYFQGNSAPDKSGLPSDRFSAERTGGSVSTLTIQRTQQEDSAVYLCASRYWQNYEQYFGPGTRLTVT.

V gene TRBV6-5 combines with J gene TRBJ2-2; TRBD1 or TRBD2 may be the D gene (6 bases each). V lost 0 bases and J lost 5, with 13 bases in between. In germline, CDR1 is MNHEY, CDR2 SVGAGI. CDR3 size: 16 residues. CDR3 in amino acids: CASSYSRRDMTGELFF. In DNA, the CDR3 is TGTGCCAGCAGTTACTCCCGGCGGGACATGACCGGGGAGCTGTTTTTT.

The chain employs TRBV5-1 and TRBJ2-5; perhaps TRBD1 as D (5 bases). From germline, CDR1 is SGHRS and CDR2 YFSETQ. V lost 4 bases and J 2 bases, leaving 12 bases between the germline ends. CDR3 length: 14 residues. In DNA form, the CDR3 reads TGCGCCAGCAGCCGCCCTACAGGACAAGAGACCCAGTACTTC. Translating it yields CASSRPTGQETQYF.

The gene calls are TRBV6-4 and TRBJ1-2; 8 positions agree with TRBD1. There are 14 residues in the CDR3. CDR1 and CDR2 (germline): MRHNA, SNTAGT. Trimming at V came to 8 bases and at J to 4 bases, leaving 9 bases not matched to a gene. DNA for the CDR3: TGTGCCAGCCTGACAGGGGAGGCCTTCTATGGCTACACCTTC. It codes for CASLTGEAFYGYTF.

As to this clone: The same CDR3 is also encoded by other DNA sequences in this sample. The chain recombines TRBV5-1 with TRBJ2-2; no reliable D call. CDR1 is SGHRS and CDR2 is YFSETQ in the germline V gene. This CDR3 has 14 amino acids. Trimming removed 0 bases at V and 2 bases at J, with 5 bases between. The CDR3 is CASSLAPNTGELFF. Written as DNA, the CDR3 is TGCGCCAGCAGCTTGGCACCAAACACCGGGGAGCTGTTTTTT.

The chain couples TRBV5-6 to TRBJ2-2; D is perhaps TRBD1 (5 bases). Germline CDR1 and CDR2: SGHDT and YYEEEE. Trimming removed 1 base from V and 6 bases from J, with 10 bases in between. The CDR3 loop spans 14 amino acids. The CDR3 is CASSLKARAGELFF. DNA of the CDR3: TGTGCCAGCAGCTTGAAGGCCAGGGCCGGGGAGCTGTTTTTT. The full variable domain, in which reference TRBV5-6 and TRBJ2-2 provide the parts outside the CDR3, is DAGVTQSPTHLIKTRGQQVTLRCSPKSGHDTVSWYQQALGQGPQFIFQYYEEEERQRGNFPDRFSGHQFPNYSSELNVNALLLGDSALYLCASSLKARAGELFFGEGSRLTVL.

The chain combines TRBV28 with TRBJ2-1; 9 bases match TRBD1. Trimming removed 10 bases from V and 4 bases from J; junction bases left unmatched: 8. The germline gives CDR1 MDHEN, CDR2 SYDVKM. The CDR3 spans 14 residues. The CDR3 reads CATRLGTGYNEQFF. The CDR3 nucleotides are TGTGCCACCCGATTGGGGACAGGGTACAATGAGCAGTTCTTC.

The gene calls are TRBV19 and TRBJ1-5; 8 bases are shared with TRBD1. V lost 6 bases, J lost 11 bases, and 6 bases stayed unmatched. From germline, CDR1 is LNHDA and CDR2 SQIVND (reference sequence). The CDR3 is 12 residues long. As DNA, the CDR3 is TGTGCCAGTAGCACAGGGGGGCGGGCCCAGCATTTT. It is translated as CASSTGGRAQHF. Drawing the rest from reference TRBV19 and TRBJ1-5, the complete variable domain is DGGITQSPKYLFRKEGQNVTLSCEQNLNHDAMYWYRQDPGQGLRLIYYSQIVNDFQKGDIAEGYSVSREKKESFPLTVTSAQKNPTAFYLCASSTGGRAQHFGDGTRLSIL.

The CDR3: CASSLFNAGSSYNEQFF. CDR3 DNA sequence: TGTGCCAGCAGCCTCTTCAATGCGGGTAGCTCCTACAATGAGCAGTTCTTC. This chain links TRBV14 with TRBJ2-1; weak D call: TRBD2 (5 bases). CDR1 is SGHDN and CDR2 is FVKESK in the germline V gene. The CDR3 extends over 17 amino acids. The ends were cut back, 4 bases at V and 0 bases at J, with 16 bases in the middle.

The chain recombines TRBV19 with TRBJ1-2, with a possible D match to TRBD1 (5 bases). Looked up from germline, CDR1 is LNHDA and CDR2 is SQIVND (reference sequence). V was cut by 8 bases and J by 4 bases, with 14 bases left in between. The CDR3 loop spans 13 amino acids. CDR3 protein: CASYYQGSYGYTF. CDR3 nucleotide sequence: TGTGCCAGTTACTATCAGGGCAGCTATGGCTACACCTTC. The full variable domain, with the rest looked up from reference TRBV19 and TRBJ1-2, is DGGITQSPKYLFRKEGQNVTLSCEQNLNHDAMYWYRQDPGQGLRLIYYSQIVNDFQKGDIAEGYSVSREKKESFPLTVTSAQKNPTAFYLCASYYQGSYGYTFGSGTRLTVV.

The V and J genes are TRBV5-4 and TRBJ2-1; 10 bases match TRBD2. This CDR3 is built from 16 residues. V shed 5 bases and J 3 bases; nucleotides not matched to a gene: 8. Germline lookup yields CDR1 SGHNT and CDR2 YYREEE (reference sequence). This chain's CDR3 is CASSYPGLASYNEQFF. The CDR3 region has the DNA TGTGCCAGCAGTTATCCGGGACTAGCGAGCTACAATGAGCAGTTCTTC.

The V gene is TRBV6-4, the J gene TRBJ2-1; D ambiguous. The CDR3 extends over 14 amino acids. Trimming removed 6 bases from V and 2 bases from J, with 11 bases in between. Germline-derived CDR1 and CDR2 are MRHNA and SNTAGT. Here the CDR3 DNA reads TGTGCCAGCAGGGACCAGCCCCCCTACAATGAGCAGTTCTTC. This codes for CASRDQPPYNEQFF.

The CDR3 spells CASSQDPSGIFHEQYF. The DNA for the CDR3 is TGCGCCAGCAGCCAAGATCCGAGCGGGATCTTCCACGAGCAGTACTTC. The genes are TRBV4-3 and TRBJ2-7; 7 bases agree with TRBD2. Germline V gene data show CDR1 as LGHNA and CDR2 as YSLEER. V trimming: 0 bases; J trimming: 5 bases; junction bases outside the gene matches: 10. This CDR3 region has 16 residues.